What follows are 31 T cell receptor beta chains derived from one specimen sequenced in a study of T cells in Graves' hyperthyroidism and ophthalmopathy. Amplification yielded TCR beta CDR3 regions, with RNA transcripts as the source. The HTBI set primed first-round TCR CDR3 RT-PCR. Using its own MiXCR run on the multiplex PCR reads, TCRdb lists one record per CDR3 protein. This sample has approximately 380,000 distinct CDR3 sequences, with approximately 20% found just once. Sequenced sample: blood. These receptors all come from a woman under 30 with Graves' hyperthyroidism.

This clonotype was seen many times. The chain has TRBV3-1 and TRBJ2-7, with a tentative D call TRBD1 (6 bases). From germline, CDR1 is LGHDT and CDR2 YNNKEL (reference sequence). The V end lost 5 bases, the J end lost 5 bases, and 13 bases lay between the germline ends. There are 13 residues in the CDR3. The CDR3 region has the DNA TGTGCCAGCAGCTTCGACAGGTTCGACGAGCAGTACTTC. Translation: CASSFDRFDEQYF.

This clonotype showed up many times. The V and J genes are TRBV6-1 and TRBJ1-5; D not certain. Germline V lookup: CDR1 MNHNS, CDR2 SASEGT. The CDR3 loop spans 14 amino acids. With 5 bases removed from V and 4 bases from J, the gap between germline ends came to 12 bases. The CDR3 loop is CASSPLPPNQPQHF. The CDR3 coding sequence is TGTGCCAGCAGTCCTCTGCCCCCGAATCAGCCCCAGCATTTT.

This clonotype was counted ten times or more. The genes are TRBV11-2 and TRBJ2-7, with D maybe TRBD2 (5 bases). The length of the CDR3 is 15 residues. Germline CDR1 and CDR2: SGHAT and FQNNGV. V gave up 1 base and J gave up 7 bases, with 17 bases separating them. The CDR3 sequence: CASSLVWGVSGEQYF. The CDR3 DNA reads as TGTGCCAGCAGCTTAGTATGGGGAGTATCTGGGGAGCAGTACTTC.

The chain combines TRBV20-1 with TRBJ2-2; 12 nucleotides line up with TRBD2. J gave up 7 bases and V 0 bases, and 12 bases lay outside the gene matches. The CDR3 is made up of 18 amino acids. Per the germline V gene, CDR1 is DFQATT and CDR2 is SNEGSKA (reference sequence). The CDR3 here is CSARDSLASGGEIGELFF. The CDR3, as DNA: TGCAGTGCTAGAGATTCCCTAGCTAGCGGGGGGGAAATCGGGGAGCTGTTTTTT.

The chain couples TRBV3-1 to TRBJ1-1; 7 nucleotides line up with TRBD1. The J segment lost 7 bases and the V segment lost 4 bases, leaving 12 bases of the junction unmatched. CDR1 is LGHDT and CDR2 is YNNKEL in the germline V gene (reference sequence). The CDR3 length is 15 residues. CDR3 sequence (DNA): TGTGCCAGCAGCCCAGCATCAGGGGGAGATTATGAAGCTTTCTTT. Translation gives CASSPASGGDYEAFF.

The sample holds many counts of this clonotype. A much larger clonotype is one base distant, so this may be a read error. The V call is TRBV6-1, the J call TRBJ2-7; 11 nucleotides match TRBD1. The CDR3 runs 14 residues. Germline V gene sequence: CDR1 MNHNS, CDR2 SASEGT. CDR3 sequence reads: CAGSEGDRGYEQYF. The CDR3 DNA is TGTGCCGGCAGTGAAGGGGACAGGGGGTACGAGCAGTACTTC.

This clonotype was counted many times. The J gene is TRBJ1-5, the V gene TRBV6-5; TRBD1 is a possible D gene (5 bases). Deletions cut 5 bases from V and 9 bases from J, with 14 bases between. CDR1 and CDR2 from the germline V gene are MNHEY and SVGAGI. The CDR3 has 13 amino acids. The CDR3 loop reads CASSLTQGRPQHF. DNA for the CDR3: TGTGCCAGCAGTCTTACTCAGGGACGGCCCCAGCATTTT.

The chain uses TRBV19 and TRBJ1-1, with TRBD1 as a possible D gene (5 bases). Germline V lookup: CDR1 LNHDA, CDR2 SQIVND (reference sequence). CDR3 size: 16 residues. V was pared by 8 bases and J by 1 base, with 20 bases between. CDR3 in DNA: TGTGCCAGTGGGCCAGTTCAGGGTTTCGGGAACACTGAAGCTTTCTTT. It specifies CASGPVQGFGNTEAFF.

The gene calls are TRBV29-1 and TRBJ2-7, with 9 nucleotides matching TRBD1. This CDR3 has 17 amino acids. J lost 5 bases, V lost 5 bases, and 19 bases had no gene match. Germline V lookup: CDR1 SQVTM, CDR2 ANQGSEA. This CDR3 reads CSVPPGQGDIVNHEQYF. CDR3 nucleotides: TGCAGCGTTCCTCCGGGACAGGGAGATATAGTGAACCACGAGCAGTACTTC.

The table lists this clonotype with many counts. This sequence joins TRBV29-1 and TRBJ1-2; D gene unclear. The germline gives CDR1 SQVTM, CDR2 ANQGSEA. This CDR3 spans 12 amino acids. The V and J ends lost 0 bases and 6 bases respectively, with 8 bases between them. The chain's CDR3 is CSVEDSKDGYTF. Here the CDR3 DNA reads TGCAGCGTTGAAGATTCGAAGGATGGCTACACCTTC.

This clonotype was observed at least ten times. The V call is TRBV27, the J call TRBJ2-7, with a weak D call TRBD1 (6 bases). This CDR3 has 14 residues. V was shortened by 6 bases and J by 3 bases, with 15 bases between the two germline ends. The germline gives CDR1 MNHEY, CDR2 SMNVEV (reference sequence). CDR3 region: CASSRTDSFYEQYF. CDR3 coding DNA: TGTGCCAGCAGCCGGACAGACTCATTCTACGAGCAGTACTTC.

This clonotype occurred a few times. This chain joins TRBV7-9 and TRBJ1-3; 9 bases line up with TRBD1. Trimming at V came to 5 bases and at J to 4 bases, leaving 6 bases not matched to a gene. CDR1 is SEHNR and CDR2 is FQNEAQ in the germline V gene (reference sequence). The CDR3 contains 15 residues. The CDR3 coding sequence is TGTGCCAGCAGCGGATACAGGGGGCTCGGAAACACCATATATTTT. It codes for CASSGYRGLGNTIYF.

There are many counts of this clonotype. The V call is TRBV29-1, the J call TRBJ2-6; no clear D gene. The CDR3 has 15 residues. CDR1 and CDR2 from the germline V gene are SQVTM and ANQGSEA. Trimming cost V 0 bases and J 1 base, with 7 bases left between them. CDR3 DNA sequence: TGCAGCGTTGAAGATCATGGGTCTGGGGCCAACGTCCTGACTTTC. Protein sequence: CSVEDHGSGANVLTF.

The gene calls are TRBV6-5 and TRBJ1-2, with TRBD1 as a possible D gene (5 bases). This CDR3 comprises 15 residues. From germline, CDR1 is MNHEY and CDR2 SVGAGI. The ends were cut back, 4 bases at V and 7 bases at J, with 19 bases in the middle. This chain's CDR3 is CASSSPNWEQGGYTF. For the CDR3, the DNA is TGTGCCAGCAGTTCACCTAACTGGGAGCAGGGTGGCTACACCTTC.

This clonotype was picked up one time. The chain employs TRBV20-1 and TRBJ2-7, with D possibly TRBD2 on 6 matching bases. The ends were cut back, 1 base at V and 4 bases at J, with 11 bases in the middle. Germline lookup yields CDR1 DFQATT and CDR2 SNEGSKA (reference sequence). This CDR3 is built from 13 residues. The CDR3 spells CSARGASEYEQYF. The CDR3 region has the DNA TGCAGTGCTAGAGGGGCTAGCGAGTACGAGCAGTACTTC.

The chain links TRBV6-1 to TRBJ2-7; D unclear. In germline, CDR1 is MNHNS, CDR2 SASEGT. Trimming left V 5 bases short and J 6 bases short, with 14 bases between. The CDR3 is 13 amino acids. CDR3 bases: TGTGCCAGCAGTAATTTCCCTGAGCGCGAGCAGTACTTC. Translating it yields CASSNFPEREQYF.

This clonotype was counted a few times. V usage is TRBV9 and J usage is TRBJ2-7; TRBD2 is a possible D gene (6 bases). This CDR3 region has 14 residues. The germline V and J ends were trimmed by 0 bases and 5 bases, with 12 bases remaining between them. Germline V lookup: CDR1 SGDLS, CDR2 YYNGEE. CDR3 loop: CASSVELASNEQYF. Here the CDR3 DNA reads TGTGCCAGCAGCGTAGAACTAGCTAGCAACGAGCAGTACTTC.

CDR3 sequence: CASGLGRMYEQYF. The CDR3 region has the DNA TGTGCTAGTGGTTTGGGACGGATGTACGAGCAGTACTTC. The J gene is TRBJ2-7, the V gene TRBV12-5; unclear D gene. Trimming removed 1 base from V and 4 bases from J, with 8 bases in between. This CDR3 is built from 13 residues. From germline, CDR1 is LGHNT and CDR2 FRNRAP.

This clonotype was observed many times. The CDR3 DNA follows: TGTGCCAGCAGTGAAGGCCTAGCGGGGGCGCGGGGTGAGACCCAGTACTTC. It is translated as CASSEGLAGARGETQYF. This sequence joins TRBV2 and TRBJ2-5; 10 nucleotides align to TRBD2. This CDR3 contains 17 residues. V lost 1 base, J lost 5 bases, and 10 bases stayed unmatched. Per the germline V gene, CDR1 is SNHLY and CDR2 is FYNNEI.

This clonotype showed up many times. The gene calls are TRBV3-1 and TRBJ2-5; the match to TRBD2 covers 8 bases. The germline V gene encodes CDR1 LGHDT and CDR2 YNNKEL (reference sequence). The CDR3 contains 13 residues. Unmatched junction bases numbered 5, after V lost 7 bases and J lost 4 bases. CDR3 residues: CASTGLATETQYF. The CDR3 DNA reads as TGTGCCAGCACCGGACTAGCAACAGAGACCCAGTACTTC.

This clonotype has at least ten counts. The chain combines TRBV24-1 with TRBJ2-5, with TRBD2 matching over 12 bases. The CDR3 is 18 residues long. The V gene's germline CDR1 is KGHDR and CDR2 SFDVKD. V shed 2 bases, J shed 3 bases, and the junction held 9 bases outside the gene matches. The CDR3 DNA reads as TGTGCCACCAGTGATTCGACCTCCGGACTAGCGGGGAAAGAGACCCAGTACTTC. This translates into CATSDSTSGLAGKETQYF.

This clonotype was counted a few times. Since a much larger clone is just one base distant, this may be a read error. The V call is TRBV6-2 or TRBV6-3, the J call TRBJ2-4; TRBD1 matches at 9 bases. The CDR3 has 16 amino acids. Germline V gives CDR1 MNHEY, CDR2 SVGEGT. CDR3 amino acids: CASTPARTGEGDIRYF. In nucleotides, the CDR3 is TGTGCCAGCACTCCCGCCCGGACAGGGGAGGGGGACATTCGGTACTTC.

This clonotype was recorded at least ten times. The rearrangement links TRBV29-1 to TRBJ2-2; 8 bases align to TRBD1. V trimming: 6 bases; J trimming: 6 bases; junction bases outside the gene matches: 12. Germline-derived CDR1 and CDR2 are SQVTM and ANQGSEA. The CDR3 sequence is 15 residues long. The DNA of the CDR3 is TGCAGCGTCGCCGACAGGGGCCCCTTAGCCGGGGAGCTGTTTTTT. It yields the protein CSVADRGPLAGELFF.

This chain connects TRBV19 to TRBJ2-5; 7 positions match TRBD2. Trimming removed 1 base from V and 5 bases from J; junction bases left unmatched: 4. CDR3 length equals 14 residues. The germline V gene has CDR1 LNHDA and CDR2 SQIVND (reference sequence). Written as DNA, the CDR3 is TGTGCCAGTAGTATAGTGCCGGGAGGTGAGACCCAGTACTTC. Protein: CASSIVPGGETQYF.

The chain uses TRBV6-1 and TRBJ1-1; D call uncertain. There are 18 residues in the CDR3. The germline V gene has CDR1 MNHNS and CDR2 SASEGT. The V end was cut by 5 bases, the J end by 1 base, with 23 bases between. The CDR3 DNA is TGTGCCAGCAGTCGAATCTGGAACGACGGGGAGGGGAACACTGAAGCTTTCTTT. Translation gives CASSRIWNDGEGNTEAFF.

This clonotype was counted many times. As DNA, the CDR3 is TGCAGTGCTAGTTCTGCCGAGGGACAGGGGGCTTTCTTT. This translates into CSASSAEGQGAFF. The rearrangement uses TRBV20-1 and TRBJ1-1; 10 nucleotides line up with TRBD1. Trimming at V came to 3 bases and at J to 11 bases, leaving 9 bases not matched to a gene. Germline V lookup: CDR1 DFQATT, CDR2 SNEGSKA (reference sequence). CDR3 length: 13 residues.

Many counts were recorded for this clonotype. V and J are TRBV11-2 and TRBJ1-2; D might be TRBD1 (6 bases). V lost 1 base, J lost 5 bases, and 11 bases lay in between. CDR1 SGHAT and CDR2 FQNNGV come from the germline V gene. This CDR3 comprises 14 residues. For the CDR3, the DNA is TGTGCCAGCAGCTTAGCCAGGGGAGGATATGGCTACACCTTC. This gives the protein CASSLARGGYGYTF.

This clonotype was seen a few times. The chain employs TRBV11-2 and TRBJ1-3; D is perhaps TRBD1 (5 bases). The CDR3 runs 16 residues. Trimming removed 7 bases from V and 0 bases from J, with 16 bases in between. Germline loops: CDR1 SGHAT, CDR2 FQNNGV. CDR3 bases: TGTGCCAGCACCCCCCGGGGCGGATCCTCTGGAAACACCATATATTTT. This gives the protein CASTPRGGSSGNTIYF.

This clonotype has a count of ten or more. The gene calls are TRBV30 and TRBJ1-2; D not resolved. The germline CDR1 and CDR2 sequences are GTSNPN and SVGIG (reference sequence). There are 13 residues in the CDR3. V lost 0 bases and J lost 6, with 11 bases in between. The CDR3 loop reads CAWSVLISHGYTF. Here the CDR3 DNA reads TGTGCCTGGAGTGTATTGATCTCTCATGGCTACACCTTC.

The gene calls are TRBV20-1 and TRBJ2-5; D ambiguous. CDR3 length equals 14 residues. From germline, CDR1 is DFQATT and CDR2 SNEGSKA (reference sequence). The V gene lost 3 bases and the J gene lost 1 base, with 12 bases spanning the gap. The CDR3 nucleotides are TGCAGTGCTAGGGTCCATATTTCCCAAGAGACCCAGTACTTC. Translated: CSARVHISQETQYF.

This clonotype was recorded a few times. The rearrangement joins TRBV6-4 to TRBJ2-2; TRBD2 matches 12 bases. CDR3 length: 16 amino acids. V dropped 6 bases and J dropped 4; count of bases not matched to a gene: 6. Germline V lookup: CDR1 MRHNA, CDR2 SNTAGT. CDR3 DNA sequence: TGTGCCAGCAGCCCTTCTAGCGGGGGGGCCACCGGGGAGCTGTTTTTT. Amino acid sequence: CASSPSSGGATGELFF.